This T cell receptor (beta chain) was profiled in a study of T cell responses to AZD1222 COVID-19 vaccine. Here immunoSEQ multiplex PCR was the method, and the copy in TCRdb shows in-frame clones only, minus some. The sample has about 180,000 clones, about nine tenths seen once. The CDR3 is 13 residues long. The TCR comes from an adult in good health. This rearrangement joins TRBV21-1 to TRBJ2-7. TRBV21-1 is termed a pseudogene. The sequenced sample was peripheral blood, obtained on day 0 of AZD1222 vaccination. The CDR3 region has the DNA TGTGCCAGCAGCAAAGGGGATAGAGGCGAGCAGTACTTC. It encodes CASSKGDRGEQYF.